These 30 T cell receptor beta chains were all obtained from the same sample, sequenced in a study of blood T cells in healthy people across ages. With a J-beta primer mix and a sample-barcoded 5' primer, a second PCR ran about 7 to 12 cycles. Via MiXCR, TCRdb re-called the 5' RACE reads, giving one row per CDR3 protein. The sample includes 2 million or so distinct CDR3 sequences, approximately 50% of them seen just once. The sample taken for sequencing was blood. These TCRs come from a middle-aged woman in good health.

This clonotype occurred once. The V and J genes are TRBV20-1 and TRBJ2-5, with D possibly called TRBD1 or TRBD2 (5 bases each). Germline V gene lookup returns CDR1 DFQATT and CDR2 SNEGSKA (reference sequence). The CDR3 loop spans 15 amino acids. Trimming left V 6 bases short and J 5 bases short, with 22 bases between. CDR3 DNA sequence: TGCAGTGCCACGAGACCCGAGGGGCTGGGGGAGACCCAGTACTTC. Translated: CSATRPEGLGETQYF.

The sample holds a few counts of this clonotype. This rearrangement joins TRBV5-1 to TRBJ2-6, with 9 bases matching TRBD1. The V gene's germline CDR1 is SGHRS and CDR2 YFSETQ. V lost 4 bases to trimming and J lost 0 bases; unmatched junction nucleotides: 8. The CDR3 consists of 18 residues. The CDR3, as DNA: TGCGCCAGCAGCCACAAGACAGGGGGAAACTCTGGGGCCAACGTCCTGACTTTC. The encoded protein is CASSHKTGGNSGANVLTF.

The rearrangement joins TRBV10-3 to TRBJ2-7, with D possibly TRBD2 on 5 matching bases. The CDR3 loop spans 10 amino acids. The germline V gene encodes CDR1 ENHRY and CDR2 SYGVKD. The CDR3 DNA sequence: TGTCGGGGATCGTCCTACGAGCAGTACTTC. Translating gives CRGSSYEQYF.

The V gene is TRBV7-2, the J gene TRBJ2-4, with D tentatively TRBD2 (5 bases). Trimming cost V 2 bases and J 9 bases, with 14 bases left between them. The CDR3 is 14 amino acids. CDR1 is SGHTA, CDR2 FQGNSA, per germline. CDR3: CASSLKGVESIQYF. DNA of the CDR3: TGTGCCAGCAGCTTAAAGGGAGTGGAAAGCATTCAGTACTTC.

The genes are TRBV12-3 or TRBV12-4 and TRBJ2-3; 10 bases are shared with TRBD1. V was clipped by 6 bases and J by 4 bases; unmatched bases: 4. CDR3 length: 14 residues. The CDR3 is CASRDRGRADTQYF. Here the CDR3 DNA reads TGTGCCAGCAGAGACAGGGGGCGGGCAGATACGCAGTATTTT.

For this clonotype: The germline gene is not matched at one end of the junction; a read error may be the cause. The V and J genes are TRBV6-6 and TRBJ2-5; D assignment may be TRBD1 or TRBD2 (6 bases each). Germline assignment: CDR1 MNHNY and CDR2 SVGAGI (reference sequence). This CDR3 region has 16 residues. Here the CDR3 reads CASSYGGGGLQETLYF. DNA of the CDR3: TGTGCCAGCAGTTATGGAGGAGGGGGGTTACAAGAGACCCTGTACTTC.

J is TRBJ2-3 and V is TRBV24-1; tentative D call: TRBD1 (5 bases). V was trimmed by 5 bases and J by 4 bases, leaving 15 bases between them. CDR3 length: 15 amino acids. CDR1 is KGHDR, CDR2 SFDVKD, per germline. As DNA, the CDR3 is TGTGCCACCAGTGGTCCAGGGCGGTTGGCAGATACGCAGTATTTT. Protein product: CATSGPGRLADTQYF.

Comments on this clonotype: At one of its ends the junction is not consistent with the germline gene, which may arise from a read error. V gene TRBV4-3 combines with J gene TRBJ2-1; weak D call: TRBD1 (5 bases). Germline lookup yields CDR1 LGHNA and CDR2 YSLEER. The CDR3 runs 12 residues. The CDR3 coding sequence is TGCGCCGGCAGAGGCAGGGCCAATGAGCAGTTCTTC. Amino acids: CAGRGRANEQFF.

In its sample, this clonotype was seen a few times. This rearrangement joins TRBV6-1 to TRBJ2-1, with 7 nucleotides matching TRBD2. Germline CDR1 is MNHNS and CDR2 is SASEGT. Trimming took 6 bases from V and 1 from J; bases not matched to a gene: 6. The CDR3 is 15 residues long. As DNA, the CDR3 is TGTGCCAGCAGCCTAAGGGAGGGGTCCTACAATGAGCAGTTCTTC. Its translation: CASSLREGSYNEQFF.

The CDR3 coding sequence is TGTGCCAGCAGTGACCACCGCAGAAGCTCCTATAATTCACCCCTCCACTTT. Translation: CASSDHRRSSYNSPLHF. The chain recombines TRBV25-1 with TRBJ1-6; no clear D gene. The V end lost 3 bases, the J end lost 0 bases, and 12 bases lay between the germline ends. The CDR3 totals 17 residues. Germline CDR1 MGHDK, CDR2 SYGVNS.

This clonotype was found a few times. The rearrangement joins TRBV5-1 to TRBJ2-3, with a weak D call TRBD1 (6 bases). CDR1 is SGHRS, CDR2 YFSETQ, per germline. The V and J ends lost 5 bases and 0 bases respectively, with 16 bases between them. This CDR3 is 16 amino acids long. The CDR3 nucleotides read TGCGCCAGCAGATTAGACAGGAGCCCTAGCACAGATACGCAGTATTTT. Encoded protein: CASRLDRSPSTDTQYF.

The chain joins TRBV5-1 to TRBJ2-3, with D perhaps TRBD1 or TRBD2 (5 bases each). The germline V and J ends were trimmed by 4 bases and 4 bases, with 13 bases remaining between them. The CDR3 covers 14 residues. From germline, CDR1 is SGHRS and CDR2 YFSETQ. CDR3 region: CASSKPGTSDTQYF. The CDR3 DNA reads TGCGCCAGCAGCAAGCCCGGGACGTCAGATACGCAGTATTTT.

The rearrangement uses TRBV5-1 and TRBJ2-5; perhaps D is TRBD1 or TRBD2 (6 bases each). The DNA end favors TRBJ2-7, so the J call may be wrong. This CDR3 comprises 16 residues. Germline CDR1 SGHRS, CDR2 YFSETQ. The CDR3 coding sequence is TGCGCCAGCAGCTTGGCCGGAGGGGGTTGGGACTACGAGCAGTACTTC. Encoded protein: CASSLAGGGWDYEQYF.

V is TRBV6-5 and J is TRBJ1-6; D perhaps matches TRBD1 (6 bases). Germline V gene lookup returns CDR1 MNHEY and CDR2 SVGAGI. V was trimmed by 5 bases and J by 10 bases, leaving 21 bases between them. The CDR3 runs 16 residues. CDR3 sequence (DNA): TGTGCCAGCAGTCCGGGTTTAACAGGGAGAGGCTCACCCCTCCACTTT. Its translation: CASSPGLTGRGSPLHF.

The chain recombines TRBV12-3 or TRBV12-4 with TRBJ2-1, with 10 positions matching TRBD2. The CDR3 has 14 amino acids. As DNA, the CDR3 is TGTGCTTCGGCGGGTAGCGGGGGGTACAATGAGCAGTTCTTC. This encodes CASAGSGGYNEQFF.

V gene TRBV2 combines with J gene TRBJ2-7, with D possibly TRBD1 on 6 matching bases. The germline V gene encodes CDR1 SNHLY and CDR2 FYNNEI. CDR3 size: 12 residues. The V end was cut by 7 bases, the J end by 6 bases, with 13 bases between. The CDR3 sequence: CASTKGEPEQYF. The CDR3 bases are TGTGCCAGCACTAAGGGGGAGCCCGAGCAGTACTTC.

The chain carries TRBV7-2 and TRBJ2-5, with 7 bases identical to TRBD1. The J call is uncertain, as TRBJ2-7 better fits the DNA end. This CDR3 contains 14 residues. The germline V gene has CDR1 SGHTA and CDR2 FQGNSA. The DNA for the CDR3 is TGTGCCAGCAGCGGGCGACAGGGCGCCTACGAGCAGTACTTC. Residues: CASSGRQGAYEQYF.

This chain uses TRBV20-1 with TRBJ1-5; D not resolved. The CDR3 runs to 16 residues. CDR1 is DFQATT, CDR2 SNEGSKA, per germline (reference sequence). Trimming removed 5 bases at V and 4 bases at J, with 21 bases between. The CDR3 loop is CSAALEGTFKNQPQHF. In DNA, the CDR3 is TGCAGTGCTGCCCTCGAGGGTACCTTCAAAAATCAGCCCCAGCATTTT.

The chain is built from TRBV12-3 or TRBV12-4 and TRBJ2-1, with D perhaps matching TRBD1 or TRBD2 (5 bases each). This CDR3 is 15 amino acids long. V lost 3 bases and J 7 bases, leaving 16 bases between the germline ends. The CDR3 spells CASSLSPRGFNEQFF. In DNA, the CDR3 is TGTGCCAGCAGTTTGAGCCCTCGGGGCTTTAATGAGCAGTTCTTC.

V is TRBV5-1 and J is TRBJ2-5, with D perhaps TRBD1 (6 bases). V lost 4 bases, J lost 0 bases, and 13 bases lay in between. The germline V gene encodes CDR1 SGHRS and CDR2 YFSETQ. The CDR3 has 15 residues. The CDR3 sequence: CASSQDSHYQETQYF. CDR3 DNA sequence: TGCGCCAGCAGCCAGGACAGCCACTACCAAGAGACCCAGTACTTC.

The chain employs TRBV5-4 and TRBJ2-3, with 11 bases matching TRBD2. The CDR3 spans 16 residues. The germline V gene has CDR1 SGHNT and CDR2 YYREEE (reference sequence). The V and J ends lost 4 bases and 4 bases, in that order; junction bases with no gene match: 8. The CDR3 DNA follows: TGTGCCAGCAGCCCACCGACTAGCGGGGTAGCAGATACGCAGTATTTT. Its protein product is CASSPPTSGVADTQYF.

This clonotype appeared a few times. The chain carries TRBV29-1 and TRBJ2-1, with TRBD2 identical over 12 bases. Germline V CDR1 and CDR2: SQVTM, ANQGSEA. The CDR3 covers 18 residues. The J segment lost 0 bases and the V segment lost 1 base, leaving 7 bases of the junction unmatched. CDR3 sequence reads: CSVEGVGLAGRSYNEQFF. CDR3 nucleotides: TGCAGCGTTGAAGGGGTAGGACTAGCGGGGCGCTCCTACAATGAGCAGTTCTTC.

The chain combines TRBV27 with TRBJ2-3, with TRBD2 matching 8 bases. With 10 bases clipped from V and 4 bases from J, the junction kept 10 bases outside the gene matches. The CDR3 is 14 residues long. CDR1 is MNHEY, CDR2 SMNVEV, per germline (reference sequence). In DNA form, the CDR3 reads TGTGCCACCAGGCGACGGGGGGGCCCAGATACGCAGTATTTT. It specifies CATRRRGGPDTQYF.

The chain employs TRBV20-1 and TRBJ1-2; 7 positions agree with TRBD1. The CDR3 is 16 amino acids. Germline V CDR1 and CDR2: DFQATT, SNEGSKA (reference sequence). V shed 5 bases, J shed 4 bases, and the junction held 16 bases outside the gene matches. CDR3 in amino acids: CSAPRQGRILSYGYTF. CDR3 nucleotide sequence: TGCAGTGCTCCCAGACAGGGCCGGATACTATCCTATGGCTACACCTTC.

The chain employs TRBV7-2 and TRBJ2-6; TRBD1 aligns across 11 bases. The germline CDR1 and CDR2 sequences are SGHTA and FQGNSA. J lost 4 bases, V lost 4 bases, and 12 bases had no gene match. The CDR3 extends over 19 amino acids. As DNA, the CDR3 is TGTGCCAGCAGCTCCCGAACAGTGGACAGGGGGCTAGGGGCCAACGTCCTGACTTTC. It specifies CASSSRTVDRGLGANVLTF.

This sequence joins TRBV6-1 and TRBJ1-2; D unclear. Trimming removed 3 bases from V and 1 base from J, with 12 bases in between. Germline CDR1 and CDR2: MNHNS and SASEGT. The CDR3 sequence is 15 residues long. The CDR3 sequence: CASSDSAKSNYGYTF. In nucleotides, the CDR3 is TGTGCCAGCAGTGACTCGGCTAAAAGTAACTATGGCTACACCTTC.

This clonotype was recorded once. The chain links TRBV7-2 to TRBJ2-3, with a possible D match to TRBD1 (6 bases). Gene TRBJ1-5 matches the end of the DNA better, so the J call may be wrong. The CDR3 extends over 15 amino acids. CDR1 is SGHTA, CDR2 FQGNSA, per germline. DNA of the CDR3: TGTGCCAGCAGCTTAGAGTACAGGGTAAATCAGCCCCAGCATTTT. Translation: CASSLEYRVNQPQHF.

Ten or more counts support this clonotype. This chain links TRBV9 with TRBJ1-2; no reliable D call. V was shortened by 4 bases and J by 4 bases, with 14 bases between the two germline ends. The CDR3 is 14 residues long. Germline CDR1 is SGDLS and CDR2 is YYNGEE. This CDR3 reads CASSSSPGTYGYTF. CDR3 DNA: TGTGCCAGCAGCTCGTCCCCAGGAACCTATGGCTACACCTTC.

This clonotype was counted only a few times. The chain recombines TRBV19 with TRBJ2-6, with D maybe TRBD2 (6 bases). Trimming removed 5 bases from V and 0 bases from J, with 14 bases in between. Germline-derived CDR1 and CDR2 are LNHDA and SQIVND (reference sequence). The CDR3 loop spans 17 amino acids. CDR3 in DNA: TGTGCCAGTAGTCCTGGGGACTTGGACTCTGGGGCCAACGTCCTGACTTTC. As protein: CASSPGDLDSGANVLTF. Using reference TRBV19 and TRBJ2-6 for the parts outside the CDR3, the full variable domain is DGGITQSPKYLFRKEGQNVTLSCEQNLNHDAMYWYRQDPGQGLRLIYYSQIVNDFQKGDIAEGYSVSREKKESFPLTVTSAQKNPTAFYLCASSPGDLDSGANVLTFGAGSRLTVL.

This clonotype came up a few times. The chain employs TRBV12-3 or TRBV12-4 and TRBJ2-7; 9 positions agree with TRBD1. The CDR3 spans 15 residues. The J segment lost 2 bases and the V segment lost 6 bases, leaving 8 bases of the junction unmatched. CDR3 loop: CASSLTGQGPYEQYF. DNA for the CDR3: TGTGCCAGCAGCCTGACTGGACAGGGGCCCTACGAGCAGTACTTC.